The next 25 T cell receptor beta chains were all read from a single sample in a study of T cell changes during pregnancy in multiple sclerosis. Method: immunoSEQ multiplex PCR; TCRdb's copy keeps in-frame clones and lacks some. The table lists 35,000 to 45,000 clones, 91% of them singletons. Sequenced material: CD4+ T cells from peripheral blood mononuclear cells, taken after pregnancy. All receptors come from a female donor in good health, enrolled as a control in a pregnancy study.

V is TRBV29-1 and J is TRBJ1-3; D ambiguous. The CDR3 runs 14 residues. Trimming shortened V by 4 bases and J by 3 bases, and 13 bases separated the two germline ends. The germline CDR1 and CDR2 sequences are SQVTM and ANQGSEA. The CDR3 reads CSVVAGIGGNTIYF. The CDR3 nucleotides are TGCAGCGTTGTGGCGGGGATCGGTGGAAACACCATATATTTT.

The chain combines TRBV6-5 with TRBJ2-3; TRBD2 matches at 8 bases. Per the germline V gene, CDR1 is MNHEY and CDR2 is SVGAGI. This CDR3 is 14 amino acids long. The junction had 8 bases not matched to a gene; V was cut back by 7 bases and J by 5 bases. The CDR3 DNA is TGTGCCAGCACCCCGGGGGGGCTGGAAGATACGCAGTATTTT. Encoded protein: CASTPGGLEDTQYF.

This clone was seen a handful of times. The chain couples TRBV4-3 to TRBJ2-5; possible D gene TRBD1, 5 bases. The CDR3 is made up of 12 amino acids. Germline V gene lookup returns CDR1 LGHNA and CDR2 YSLEER. Trimming stripped 5 bases from V and 1 base from J, with 5 bases between. CDR3: CASSDSQETQYF. The CDR3 nucleotides read TGCGCCAGCAGCGACAGCCAAGAGACCCAGTACTTC.

The chain links TRBV27 to TRBJ1-4; weak D call: TRBD1 (5 bases). In germline, CDR1 is MNHEY, CDR2 SMNVEV (reference sequence). The CDR3 spans 13 residues. Trimming removed 5 bases at V and 6 bases at J, with 10 bases between. CDR3 loop: CASSPAGDEKLFF. In DNA, the CDR3 is TGTGCCAGCAGTCCCGCGGGGGATGAAAAACTGTTTTTT.

The chain uses TRBV7-8 and TRBJ2-4; perhaps TRBD2 as D (6 bases). V was pared by 5 bases and J by 0 bases, with 17 bases between. Per germline, CDR1 SGHVS and CDR2 FQNEAQ. The length of the CDR3 is 17 residues. Here the CDR3 reads CASSPSRGLIAKNIQYF. DNA for the CDR3: TGTGCCAGCAGCCCCTCCCGGGGACTCATAGCCAAAAACATTCAGTACTTC. The full variable domain, rest sourced from reference TRBV7-8 and TRBJ2-4, is GAGVSQSPRYKVAKRGQDVALRCDPISGHVSLFWYQQALGQGPEFLTYFQNEAQLDKSGLPSDRFFAERPEGSVSTLKIQRTQQEDSAVYLCASSPSRGLIAKNIQYFGAGTRLSVL.

This clone was observed once. V is TRBV7-2 and J is TRBJ2-1; 8 positions match TRBD1. This CDR3 region has 14 residues. J was trimmed by 10 bases and V by 1 base; bases with no gene match: 6. Germline V CDR1 and CDR2: SGHTA, FQGNSA. CDR3 region: CASSLVYRQGEQFF. The CDR3 bases are TGTGCCAGCAGCTTAGTTTACCGACAGGGGGAGCAGTTCTTC.

This CDR3 reads CASSEGSGRLGYGYTF. CDR3 in DNA: TGCGCCAGCAGTGAGGGATCGGGGAGATTGGGCTATGGCTACACCTTC. The chain links TRBV10-2 to TRBJ1-2; D gene uncertain. CDR3 length: 16 residues. Germline V gene lookup returns CDR1 WSHSY and CDR2 SAAADI. With 2 bases removed from V and 4 bases from J, the gap between germline ends came to 17 bases.

The chain is built from TRBV7-2 and TRBJ2-3, with D unclear. This CDR3 has 15 amino acids. The V end was cut by 2 bases, the J end by 1 base, with 10 bases between. From germline, CDR1 is SGHTA and CDR2 FQGNSA. CDR3 in amino acids: CASSLLGRGTDTQYF. The CDR3 DNA reads TGTGCCAGCAGCTTACTCGGCCGGGGCACAGATACGCAGTATTTT. The whole variable domain, remainder taken from reference TRBV7-2 and TRBJ2-3, is GAGVSQSPSNKVTEKGKDVELRCDPISGHTALYWYRQSLGQGLEFLIYFQGNSAPDKSGLPSDRFSAERTGGSVSTLTIQRTQQEDSAVYLCASSLLGRGTDTQYFGPGTRLTVL.

The gene calls are TRBV19 and TRBJ2-1; perhaps TRBD1 as D (5 bases). CDR3 length equals 12 residues. Trimming cost V 2 bases and J 15 bases, with 14 bases left between them. Germline-derived CDR1 and CDR2 are LNHDA and SQIVND (reference sequence). CDR3 nucleotide sequence: TGTGCCAGTAGTATACTGCAGGGCCCCTCGTTCTTC. Its protein product is CASSILQGPSFF.

The V call is TRBV4-2, the J call TRBJ2-3, with TRBD2 identical over 12 bases. J gave up 0 bases and V 1 base, and 2 bases lay outside the gene matches. Germline V gene lookup returns CDR1 LGHNA and CDR2 YNFKEQ. This CDR3 comprises 17 residues. The CDR3 bases are TGTGCCAGCAGCCAAGTACTAGCGGGGGGTAGCACAGATACGCAGTATTTT. This gives the protein CASSQVLAGGSTDTQYF.

CDR3: CASSPLQETQYF. The CDR3 DNA follows: TGTGCCAGCAGCCCTCTGCAAGAGACCCAGTACTTC. The chain is built from TRBV2 and TRBJ2-5; D call uncertain. Trimming pared 6 bases from V and 2 bases from J, leaving 7 bases between. This CDR3 contains 12 residues. Germline V lookup: CDR1 SNHLY, CDR2 FYNNEI. Full variable domain (missing parts from reference TRBV2 and TRBJ2-5): EPEVTQTPSHQVTQMGQEVILRCVPISNHLYFYWYRQILGQKVEFLVSFYNNEISEKSEIFDDQFSVERPDGSNFTLKIRSTKLEDSAMYFCASSPLQETQYFGPGTRLLVL.

The chain recombines TRBV6-1 with TRBJ2-5, with 9 bases lining up with TRBD2. The assigned J gene may be wrong: the sequence end matches TRBJ2-7 better. Germline V lookup: CDR1 MNHNS, CDR2 SASEGT. The CDR3 is 17 residues long. The CDR3 spells CASSERDMGLAYYEQYF. The CDR3 DNA reads TGTGCCAGCAGTGAAAGAGATATGGGACTAGCTTATTACGAGCAGTACTTC.

The chain uses TRBV2 and TRBJ1-1, with a weak D call TRBD1 (6 bases). Germline V gene sequence: CDR1 SNHLY, CDR2 FYNNEI. V gave up 6 bases and J gave up 8 bases, with 10 bases separating them. CDR3 length: 11 residues. As DNA, the CDR3 is TGTGCCAGCAGGGTAACAGGGGAAGCTTTCTTT. Residues: CASRVTGEAFF.

This clone was found once. The genes are TRBV28 and TRBJ1-1, with D tentatively TRBD1 (6 bases). CDR3 length: 13 amino acids. Deletions cut 5 bases from V and 7 bases from J, with 14 bases between. Germline-derived CDR1 and CDR2 are MDHEN and SYDVKM. The CDR3 loop is CASSIGQIFEAFF. Here the CDR3 DNA reads TGTGCCAGCAGTATCGGACAGATTTTTGAAGCTTTCTTT.

V gene TRBV2 combines with J gene TRBJ2-7, with D possibly matching TRBD2 (6 bases). The germline V gene has CDR1 SNHLY and CDR2 FYNNEI. V was clipped by 4 bases and J by 1 base, with 20 bases between them. This CDR3 region has 17 residues. The CDR3 is CASSGGFTGTPSYEQYF. CDR3 sequence (DNA): TGTGCCAGCAGTGGGGGGTTCACCGGGACTCCTTCCTACGAGCAGTACTTC.

The chain combines TRBV19 with TRBJ2-5; no definite D call. The V end was cut by 2 bases, the J end by 5 bases, with 6 bases between. This CDR3 comprises 12 residues. Germline V gene lookup returns CDR1 LNHDA and CDR2 SQIVND (reference sequence). In nucleotides, the CDR3 is TGTGCCAGTAGTATATCCCGGGAGACCCAGTACTTC. Its protein is CASSISRETQYF.

Only one count was recorded for this clone. V and J are TRBV5-6 and TRBJ2-3, with TRBD2 as a possible D gene (6 bases). This CDR3 is 14 amino acids long. V was shortened by 4 bases and J by 4 bases, with 13 bases between the two germline ends. Germline values: CDR1 SGHDT, CDR2 YYEEEE. The CDR3 region has the DNA TGTGCCAGCAGCGGAGGGACGCTGGCAGATACGCAGTATTTT. Encoded protein: CASSGGTLADTQYF.

The rearrangement joins TRBV10-3 to TRBJ2-5, with a weak D call TRBD2 (5 bases). This CDR3 is built from 13 residues. The germline gives CDR1 ENHRY, CDR2 SYGVKD. V was trimmed by 10 bases and J by 4 bases, leaving 16 bases between them. In nucleotides, the CDR3 is TGTGCCACCGGACTGGACCCAAGAGAGACCCAGTACTTC. Translated: CATGLDPRETQYF.

The rearrangement joins TRBV6-1 to TRBJ2-7; TRBD2 aligns across 8 bases. Germline CDR1 reads MNHNS; CDR2 reads SASEGT. Trimming at V came to 3 bases and at J to 2 bases, leaving 6 bases not matched to a gene. This CDR3 comprises 15 residues. CDR3 residues: CASSDPGGLTYEQYF. The CDR3 nucleotides are TGTGCCAGCAGTGACCCGGGGGGGCTTACCTACGAGCAGTACTTC.

Of note for this clone: At one end the junction does not follow the germline gene, possibly because of a read error. The chain joins TRBV4-2 to TRBJ2-7; TRBD2 is a possible D gene (5 bases). CDR3 length: 15 amino acids. CDR1 and CDR2 (germline): LGHNA, YNFKEQ. This CDR3 reads CASSQDGLTSSEQYF. Here the CDR3 DNA reads TGTGCCAGCAGCCAAGATGGACTGACCTCCTCCGAGCAGTACTTC.

The chain recombines TRBV6-5 with TRBJ1-1; D is possibly TRBD1 (5 bases). Looked up from germline, CDR1 is MNHEY and CDR2 is SVGAGI. This CDR3 is built from 15 residues. With 5 bases removed from V and 2 bases from J, the gap between germline ends came to 15 bases. In DNA form, the CDR3 reads TGTGCCAGCAGTGCCCCGGCGGGGGGAAACACTGAAGCTTTCTTT. The encoded protein is CASSAPAGGNTEAFF.

The V and J genes are TRBV28 and TRBJ2-1, with 8 bases identical to TRBD2. CDR3 length: 15 amino acids. Germline V gives CDR1 MDHEN, CDR2 SYDVKM. The V and J ends lost 7 bases and 2 bases, in that order; junction bases with no gene match: 7. CDR3 DNA sequence: TGTGCCAGCAAGACGGGAGGGCCCCCCTACAATGAGCAGTTCTTC. This gives the protein CASKTGGPPYNEQFF.

The V and J genes are TRBV7-2 and TRBJ1-1; D uncertain. CDR1 is SGHTA and CDR2 is FQGNSA in the germline V gene. V lost 2 bases, J lost 1 base, and 5 bases lay in between. This CDR3 is 13 amino acids long. CDR3 sequence: CASSLLRNTEAFF. CDR3 bases: TGTGCCAGCAGCTTACTAAGGAACACTGAAGCTTTCTTT.

V is TRBV5-6 and J is TRBJ1-3; no clear D gene. CDR1 is SGHDT and CDR2 is YYEEEE in the germline V gene. The CDR3 covers 15 residues. Trimming removed 4 bases at V and 0 bases at J, with 11 bases between. This chain's CDR3 is CASSPPMSSGNTIYF. The CDR3, as DNA: TGTGCCAGCAGCCCGCCGATGAGCTCTGGAAACACCATATATTTT.

This clone came up a few times. The CDR3 loop reads CASSVRANTEAFF. In DNA form, the CDR3 reads TGTGCCAGCAGTGTCAGGGCGAACACTGAAGCTTTCTTT. The rearrangement joins TRBV6-4 to TRBJ1-1, with TRBD1 as a possible D gene (5 bases). Between the trimmed V and J ends, which lost 4 bases and 1 base, there was a span of 7 bases. The CDR3 spans 13 residues. Germline V gene lookup returns CDR1 MRHNA and CDR2 SNTAGT.